The 17 T cell receptor beta chains presented below share a single source sample, sequenced in a study of blood T cell repertoires in COVID-19. This table comes from immunoSEQ multiplex PCR, and its TCRdb copy is limited to in-frame clones, with some not included. Of 55,000 to 70,000 clones listed, roughly 90% are singletons. The source material was peripheral blood. The receptors shown here come from a woman between 50 and 59 years old with active or convalescent COVID-19.

This clone was seen a handful of times. J is TRBJ1-1 and V is TRBV10-2; D uncertain. This CDR3 region has 13 residues. Trimming removed 6 bases from V and 4 bases from J, with 12 bases in between. Germline V gives CDR1 WSHSY, CDR2 SAAADI. CDR3 DNA sequence: TGCGCCAGCAGCACTCAGGAGGGCACTGAAGCTTTCTTT. As protein: CASSTQEGTEAFF.

This clone came up a few times. The chain is built from TRBV18 and TRBJ2-7; 7 bases align to TRBD2. With V trimmed by 3 bases and J by 5 bases, 10 bases remained unmatched. CDR1 KGHSH and CDR2 LQKENI come from the germline V gene. The CDR3 consists of 15 residues. CDR3 residues: CASSPSARRGDEQYF. As DNA, the CDR3 is TGTGCCAGCTCACCCTCAGCTCGACGGGGGGACGAGCAGTACTTC. The whole variable domain, filled in from reference TRBV18 and TRBJ2-7, reads NAGVMQNPRHLVRRRGQEARLRCSPMKGHSHVYWYRQLPEEGLKFMVYLQKENIIDESGMPKERFSAEFPKEGPSILRIQQVVRGDSAAYFCASSPSARRGDEQYFGPGTRLTVT.

This clone was observed once. V is TRBV12-5 and J is TRBJ2-6; weak D call: TRBD2 (5 bases). V lost 5 bases and J 0 bases, leaving 8 bases between the germline ends. Per germline, CDR1 LGHNT and CDR2 FRNRAP. The CDR3 runs 15 residues. In DNA, the CDR3 is TGTGCTAGTGGTGCAGCGGTCTCTGGGGCCAACGTCCTGACTTTC. This encodes CASGAAVSGANVLTF.

V and J are TRBV2 and TRBJ2-3; TRBD2 is a possible D gene (6 bases). V was clipped by 6 bases and J by 0 bases, with 7 bases between them. The germline CDR1 and CDR2 sequences are SNHLY and FYNNEI. This CDR3 has 13 amino acids. Here the CDR3 DNA reads TGTGCCAGCAGCGGGAGTAGCACAGATACGCAGTATTTT. This gives the protein CASSGSSTDTQYF. The full variable domain, with the rest looked up from reference TRBV2 and TRBJ2-3, is EPEVTQTPSHQVTQMGQEVILRCVPISNHLYFYWYRQILGQKVEFLVSFYNNEISEKSEIFDDQFSVERPDGSNFTLKIRSTKLEDSAMYFCASSGSSTDTQYFGPGTRLTVL.

V is TRBV5-1 and J is TRBJ2-5, with D possibly TRBD2 on 5 matching bases. V was trimmed by 4 bases and J by 5 bases, leaving 15 bases between them. CDR1 is SGHRS and CDR2 is YFSETQ in the germline V gene. This CDR3 has 14 amino acids. The CDR3 region is CASSPNSGSETQYF. The CDR3 coding sequence is TGCGCCAGCAGCCCCAATAGTGGGAGCGAGACCCAGTACTTC.

The rearrangement uses TRBV3-1 (or the pseudogene TRBV3-2) and TRBJ2-7; 9 positions match TRBD2. V dropped 4 bases and J dropped 11; count of bases not matched to a gene: 15. CDR1 is LGHDT, CDR2 YNNKEL, per germline (reference sequence). The CDR3 consists of 15 residues. The CDR3 DNA sequence: TGTGCCAGCAGCCCGCAACCCTCGACTAGCGGAGTTGAGTACTTC. Amino acid sequence: CASSPQPSTSGVEYF.

Note on this clone: The junction and the germline gene differ at one end; a read error may be behind it. The J gene is TRBJ2-5, the V gene TRBV7-7; maybe TRBD2 (5 bases). This CDR3 is 15 amino acids long. Per germline, CDR1 SSHAT and CDR2 FNYEAQ (reference sequence). CDR3 sequence: CASTAFTRPQETQYF. In DNA form, the CDR3 reads TGTGCTAGCACCGCCTTCACTAGGCCCCAAGAGACCCAGTACTTC. The variable domain in full, with the rest retrieved from reference TRBV7-7 and TRBJ2-5, is GAGVSQSPRYKVTKRGQDVTLRCDPISSHATLYWYQQALGQGPEFLTYFNYEAQPDKSGLPSDRFSAERPEGSISTLTIQRTEQRDSAMYRCASTAFTRPQETQYFGPGTRLLVL.

The chain is built from TRBV3-1 (or the pseudogene TRBV3-2) and TRBJ2-7, with D maybe TRBD2 (5 bases). V was shortened by 1 base and J by 3 bases, with 13 bases between the two germline ends. Germline V gives CDR1 LGHDT, CDR2 YNNKEL (reference sequence). CDR3 length: 15 residues. CDR3 sequence: CASSQGVASYYEQYF. As DNA, the CDR3 is TGTGCCAGCAGCCAAGGAGTGGCTAGCTACTACGAGCAGTACTTC.

This chain links TRBV10-3 with TRBJ1-1, with D maybe TRBD1 (5 bases). The germline CDR1 and CDR2 sequences are ENHRY and SYGVKD. The ends were cut back, 7 bases at V and 2 bases at J, with 14 bases in the middle. This CDR3 is built from 14 residues. CDR3 in amino acids: CAITPSQGNTEAFF. The CDR3, as DNA: TGTGCCATCACCCCTTCGCAGGGAAACACTGAAGCTTTCTTT.

This chain joins TRBV23-1 and TRBJ2-3, with TRBD2 matching 9 bases. TRBV23-1 is an ORF; its function is uncertain. The CDR3 covers 21 residues. V shed 3 bases, J shed 3 bases, and the junction held 22 bases outside the gene matches. CDR3: CASSHYYLRWAGGSPTDTQYF. CDR3 DNA sequence: TGCGCCAGCAGTCACTACTATCTTAGATGGGCGGGAGGGAGCCCAACAGATACGCAGTATTTT.

With regard to this clone: Other nucleotide sequences from this sample produce the same CDR3. This sequence joins TRBV27 and TRBJ1-1, with a weak D call TRBD1 (6 bases). V shed 4 bases and J shed 0 bases, with 6 bases lying between them. The CDR3 covers 13 residues. Germline V gene data show CDR1 as MNHEY and CDR2 as SMNVEV (reference sequence). CDR3 nucleotide sequence: TGTGCCAGCAGTTCAGGGGTGAACACTGAAGCTTTCTTT. Translating gives CASSSGVNTEAFF.

The chain joins TRBV2 to TRBJ2-1; TRBD2 aligns across 7 bases. The V gene's germline CDR1 is SNHLY and CDR2 FYNNEI. V dropped 6 bases and J dropped 8; count of bases not matched to a gene: 4. The CDR3 sequence is 12 residues long. The CDR3 loop reads CASRALADEQFF. The CDR3 DNA follows: TGTGCCAGCAGAGCGCTAGCGGATGAGCAGTTCTTC. Drawing the rest from reference TRBV2 and TRBJ2-1, the complete variable domain is EPEVTQTPSHQVTQMGQEVILRCVPISNHLYFYWYRQILGQKVEFLVSFYNNEISEKSEIFDDQFSVERPDGSNFTLKIRSTKLEDSAMYFCASRALADEQFFGPGTRLTVL.

The rearrangement uses TRBV2 and TRBJ2-7, with TRBD2 matching over 7 bases. In germline, CDR1 is SNHLY, CDR2 FYNNEI. CDR3 length: 16 residues. Trimming removed 8 bases from V and 0 bases from J; junction bases left unmatched: 13. The CDR3 is CASGGVQLSYSYEQYF. Here the CDR3 DNA reads TGTGCCAGCGGGGGGGTCCAGCTCTCCTACTCCTACGAGCAGTACTTC.

V is TRBV6-4 and J is TRBJ2-5; 7 nucleotides align to TRBD1. The CDR3 totals 13 residues. The J segment lost 5 bases and the V segment lost 6 bases, leaving 6 bases of the junction unmatched. CDR1 is MRHNA, CDR2 SNTAGT, per germline. Written as DNA, the CDR3 is TGTGCCAGCAGCCGGGACAGAGGGGAGACCCAGTACTTC. The encoded protein is CASSRDRGETQYF.

This rearrangement joins TRBV19 to TRBJ2-7; D may be TRBD2 (6 bases). V gave up 5 bases and J gave up 4 bases, with 12 bases separating them. There are 13 residues in the CDR3. Per the germline V gene, CDR1 is LNHDA and CDR2 is SQIVND (reference sequence). The CDR3 loop is CASSPGGNYEQYF. CDR3 bases: TGTGCCAGTAGTCCCGGGGGAAATTACGAGCAGTACTTC.

This chain links TRBV29-1 with TRBJ1-2; no definite D call. CDR1 and CDR2 (germline): SQVTM, ANQGSEA. V was cut by 5 bases and J by 2 bases, with 18 bases left in between. This CDR3 has 15 residues. In DNA, the CDR3 is TGCAGCGTTTTAAGTTGGGCAGAAAGAAACTATGGCTACACCTTC. This encodes CSVLSWAERNYGYTF. The full variable domain, rest sourced from reference TRBV29-1 and TRBJ1-2, is SAVISQKPSRDICQRGTSLTIQCQVDSQVTMMFWYRQQPGQSLTLIATANQGSEATYESGFVIDKFPISRPNLTFSTLTVSNMSPEDSSIYLCSVLSWAERNYGYTFGSGTRLTVV.

The chain links TRBV27 to TRBJ1-1, with no clear D. Germline CDR1 and CDR2: MNHEY and SMNVEV (reference sequence). V lost 3 bases to trimming and J lost 8 bases, with 13 bases between them. The CDR3 has 13 residues. The CDR3 sequence is CASSFAGTSEAFF. The CDR3 DNA follows: TGTGCCAGCAGTTTCGCAGGCACCTCCGAAGCTTTCTTT.